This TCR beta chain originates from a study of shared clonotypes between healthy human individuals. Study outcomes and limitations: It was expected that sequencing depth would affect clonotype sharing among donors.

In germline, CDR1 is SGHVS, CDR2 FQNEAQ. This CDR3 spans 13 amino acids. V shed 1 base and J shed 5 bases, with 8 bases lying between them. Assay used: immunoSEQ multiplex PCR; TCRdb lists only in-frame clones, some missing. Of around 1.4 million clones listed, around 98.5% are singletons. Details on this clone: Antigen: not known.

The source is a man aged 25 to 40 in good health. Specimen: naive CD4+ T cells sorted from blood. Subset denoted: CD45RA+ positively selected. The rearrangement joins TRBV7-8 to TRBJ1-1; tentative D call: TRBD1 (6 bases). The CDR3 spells CASSLGTGTEAFF. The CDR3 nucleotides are TGTGCCAGCAGCTTAGGCACAGGGACTGAAGCTTTCTTT.